This T cell receptor (beta chain) derives from a study of control samples from healthy donors and cancer patients. Here immunoSEQ multiplex PCR was the method, and the copy in TCRdb shows in-frame clones only, minus some. The data contain around 130,000 clones, about nine tenths of them singletons. CDR1 and CDR2 from the germline V gene are SEHNR and FQNEAQ (reference sequence). The ends were cut back, 2 bases at V and 5 bases at J, with 6 bases in the middle. There are 12 residues in the CDR3. This rearrangement joins TRBV7-9 to TRBJ2-5; D remains unclear. This TCR was recovered from a man aged 18 to 30 in good health. Material: blood. CDR3 DNA: TGTGCCAGCAGCTTACTAGGGGAGACCCAGTACTTC. Amino acid sequence: CASSLLGETQYF. Combining the CDR3 with reference TRBV7-9 and TRBJ2-5 gives the whole variable domain DTGVSQNPRHKITKRGQNVTFRCDPISEHNRLYWYRQTLGQGPEFLTYFQNEAQLEKSRLLSDRFSAERPKGSFSTLEIQRTEQGDSAMYLCASSLLGETQYFGPGTRLLVL.